What follows are 5 T cell receptor beta chains derived from one specimen sequenced in a study of T cells in Graves' hyperthyroidism and ophthalmopathy. It was RNA transcripts that yielded the amplified TCR beta CDR3 regions. The study used the HTBI primer set for a first-round RT-PCR of the TCR CDR3. MiXCR was run by TCRdb on the multiplex PCR reads, yielding one entry per CDR3 protein. The sample lists hundreds of thousands of distinct CDR3 sequences, more than 14% occurring once. Input material: blood. Source of these receptors: a woman aged 50 to 65 with Graves' ophthalmopathy.

This rearrangement joins TRBV29-1 to TRBJ1-2; no clear D gene. CDR1 is SQVTM and CDR2 is ANQGSEA in the germline V gene. The CDR3 runs 14 residues. V was cut by 4 bases and J by 8 bases, with 20 bases left in between. The chain's CDR3 is CSVGIRQSFYGYTF. CDR3 sequence (DNA): TGCAGCGTTGGGATCCGTCAGTCGTTTTACGGCTACACCTTC.

This clonotype was seen many times. The chain joins TRBV27 to TRBJ2-5, with a tentative D call TRBD1 (6 bases). This CDR3 is built from 15 residues. Germline loops: CDR1 MNHEY, CDR2 SMNVEV (reference sequence). Trimming removed 6 bases from V and 0 bases from J, with 14 bases in between. In nucleotides, the CDR3 is TGTGCCAGCAGCCCCTTTCGGACAGACCAAGAGACCCAGTACTTC. This encodes CASSPFRTDQETQYF.

This clonotype occurred many times. Here the CDR3 reads CAWSVLGFDGYTF. The DNA of the CDR3 is TGTGCCTGGAGTGTACTGGGGTTTGATGGCTACACCTTC. The rearrangement joins TRBV30 to TRBJ1-2; no reliable D call. The V end lost 0 bases, the J end lost 6 bases, and 11 bases lay between the germline ends. The CDR3 runs to 13 residues. Germline CDR1 GTSNPN, CDR2 SVGIG (reference sequence). Drawing the rest from reference TRBV30 and TRBJ1-2, the complete variable domain is SQTIHQWPATLVQPVGSPLSLECTVEGTSNPNLYWYRQAAGRGLQLLFYSVGIGQISSEVPQNLSASRPQDRQFILSSKKLLLSDSGFYLCAWSVLGFDGYTFGSGTRLTVV.

This clonotype was seen ten or more times. A junction boundary mismatches the germline segment, possibly from a read error. The chain employs TRBV12-3 or TRBV12-4 and TRBJ2-7; D is perhaps TRBD1 (5 bases). This CDR3 is built from 13 residues. CDR3 region: CASSLGTFYGQYF. As DNA, the CDR3 is TGTGCCAGCAGTTTAGGGACATTTTACGGGCAGTACTTC.

This clonotype was seen ten or more times. The J gene is TRBJ2-1, the V gene TRBV15, with 8 bases aligning to TRBD2. V shed 3 bases, J shed 8 bases, and the junction held 9 bases outside the gene matches. The germline V gene encodes CDR1 LNHNV and CDR2 YYDKDF (reference sequence). The length of the CDR3 is 15 residues. The CDR3 nucleotides are TGTGCCACCAGCAGTATGAGCGGGAGCGTGGATGAGCAGTTCTTC. As protein: CATSSMSGSVDEQFF.